The clone carrying this TCR beta chain was seen only a few times. The antigen remains undetermined. The sample comes from a study of T-cell reconstitution after alpha-beta-depleted transplantation in children. The authors prepared the TCRbeta library with unique molecular identifiers. A single record per CDR3 protein comes from TCRdb applying MiXCR to the PCR reads. Of approximately 85,000 distinct CDR3 sequences listed, roughly a sixth are singletons. Study-wide results and limits: High day-60 TCRbeta diversity in some patients came from surviving recipient T cells and thymic progenitors. Counts and diversity of T cells one year after transplant came mostly from newly produced T cells. Reportedly, alpha-beta T cells present about two months post-transplant originated from several hundred expanded clones of graft origin.

The source is a male patient between 2 and 15 years old who had a stem cell transplant for acute lymphoblastic leukemia, so the T cells may come from the graft donor. This sample comprised PBMCs, mostly from graft donor cells, obtained 180 days after TCRalphabeta/CD19-depleted stem cell transplant.

CDR3 nucleotides: TGTGCCACCAGACCGGGACAGGCGTCTTTCTATGGCTACACCTTC. It translates to CATRPGQASFYGYTF. The chain links TRBV15 to TRBJ1-2, with TRBD1 matching 8 bases. The V and J ends lost 6 bases and 4 bases, in that order; junction bases with no gene match: 10. From germline, CDR1 is LNHNV and CDR2 YYDKDF (reference sequence). The CDR3 runs to 15 residues.